Listed below are T cell receptor beta chains from one sample, sequenced in a study of stem cell transplantation in POMP-related autoinflammatory disease. Measured with immunoSEQ multiplex PCR; TCRdb has only the in-frame clones, and not every one. This table holds about 11,000 clones, around 90% found once. This material consisted of CD8+ T cells from PBMCs, taken before stem cell transplantation. All receptors derive from a human donor with POMP-related autoinflammation and immune dysregulation (PRAID). The CDR3 runs from the conserved cysteine through the conserved F or W. The order of the fields is V gene, J gene, CDR3 protein.

v_gene: TRBV9; j_gene: TRBJ1-6; CDR3aa: CASSETPRSPLHF
v_gene: TRBV27; j_gene: TRBJ2-3; CDR3aa: CASSYGMGGTDTQYF
v_gene: TRBV19; j_gene: TRBJ1-6; CDR3aa: CASSMAPGGTNSPLHF
v_gene: TRBV6-5; j_gene: TRBJ2-1; CDR3aa: CASSPLVRGGGEQFF
v_gene: TRBV6-5; j_gene: TRBJ1-2; CDR3aa: CASSYRREYGYTF
v_gene: TRBV27; j_gene: TRBJ1-1; CDR3aa: CATSGEMHTEAFF
v_gene: TRBV11-2; j_gene: TRBJ1-5; CDR3aa: CASSSGQGFSNQPQHF
v_gene: TRBV7-8; j_gene: TRBJ2-7; CDR3aa: CASSLTDFSREQYF
v_gene: TRBV28; j_gene: TRBJ1-1; CDR3aa: CASSLYAGDEAFF
v_gene: TRBV9; j_gene: TRBJ1-6; CDR3aa: CASSVETGANSPLHF
v_gene: TRBV28; j_gene: TRBJ2-7; CDR3aa: CASTLTGTSGAYEQYF